The 9 T cell receptor beta chains below were found in one sample sequenced in a study of monozygotic twins with inflammatory bowel disease. With the 5' RACE reads reprocessed, TCRdb shows one record per CDR3 protein and no DNA. The sample's table shows about 210,000 distinct CDR3 sequences. Sequencing used blood. The source is a human donor with ulcerative colitis or Crohn's disease, or a healthy co-twin of an affected twin (not recorded which).

The chain joins TRBV12-3 or TRBV12-4 to TRBJ1-1. This CDR3 region has 13 residues. The CDR3: CASSPYRNTEAFF.

The chain links TRBV10-3 to TRBJ2-3. This CDR3 has 13 residues. Germline-derived CDR1 and CDR2 are ENHRY and SYGVKD. CDR3 protein: CAISEIGADTQYF.

V and J are TRBV6-1 and TRBJ2-3. The CDR3 loop spans 13 amino acids. Germline V gene sequence: CDR1 MNHNS, CDR2 SASEGT. This chain's CDR3 is CASSKELGDTQYF.

This sequence joins TRBV10-3 and TRBJ2-7; TCRdb's D call, TRBD1, is unchecked because there is no DNA. Looked up from germline, CDR1 is ENHRY and CDR2 is SYGVKD. The length of the CDR3 is 12 residues. The CDR3 sequence: CAIGTTYGEQYF.

The gene calls are TRBV6-1 and TRBJ2-3; checking the TCRdb D call of TRBD2 is not possible without DNA. Germline V gene lookup returns CDR1 MNHNS and CDR2 SASEGT. The CDR3 loop spans 16 amino acids. CDR3 in amino acids: CASSEAGGGSTDTQYF.

The genes are TRBV20-1 and TRBJ1-1; without DNA, the TCRdb call of TRBD1 cannot be checked. CDR3 length: 15 amino acids. Germline V gene sequence: CDR1 DFQATT, CDR2 SNEGSKA (reference sequence). The CDR3 spells CSATNRRSRGTEAFF.

This chain links TRBV5-1 with TRBJ2-1; TCRdb gives TRBD1 as the D gene, but with no DNA this cannot be confirmed. The CDR3 is 11 amino acids. Germline V lookup: CDR1 SGHRS, CDR2 YFSETQ. The CDR3 is CATHQGNEQFF.

V usage is TRBV6-2 or TRBV6-3 and J usage is TRBJ2-1. The CDR3 is made up of 14 amino acids. From germline, CDR1 is MNHEY and CDR2 SVGEGT. CDR3 sequence reads: CASLEDRSYNEQFF.

This chain links TRBV5-4 with TRBJ2-2; TCRdb names TRBD2, which stays unverified in the absence of DNA. CDR1 and CDR2 from the germline V gene are SGHNT and YYREEE (reference sequence). The CDR3 contains 15 residues. The CDR3 sequence: CASSLGSPGTGELFF.